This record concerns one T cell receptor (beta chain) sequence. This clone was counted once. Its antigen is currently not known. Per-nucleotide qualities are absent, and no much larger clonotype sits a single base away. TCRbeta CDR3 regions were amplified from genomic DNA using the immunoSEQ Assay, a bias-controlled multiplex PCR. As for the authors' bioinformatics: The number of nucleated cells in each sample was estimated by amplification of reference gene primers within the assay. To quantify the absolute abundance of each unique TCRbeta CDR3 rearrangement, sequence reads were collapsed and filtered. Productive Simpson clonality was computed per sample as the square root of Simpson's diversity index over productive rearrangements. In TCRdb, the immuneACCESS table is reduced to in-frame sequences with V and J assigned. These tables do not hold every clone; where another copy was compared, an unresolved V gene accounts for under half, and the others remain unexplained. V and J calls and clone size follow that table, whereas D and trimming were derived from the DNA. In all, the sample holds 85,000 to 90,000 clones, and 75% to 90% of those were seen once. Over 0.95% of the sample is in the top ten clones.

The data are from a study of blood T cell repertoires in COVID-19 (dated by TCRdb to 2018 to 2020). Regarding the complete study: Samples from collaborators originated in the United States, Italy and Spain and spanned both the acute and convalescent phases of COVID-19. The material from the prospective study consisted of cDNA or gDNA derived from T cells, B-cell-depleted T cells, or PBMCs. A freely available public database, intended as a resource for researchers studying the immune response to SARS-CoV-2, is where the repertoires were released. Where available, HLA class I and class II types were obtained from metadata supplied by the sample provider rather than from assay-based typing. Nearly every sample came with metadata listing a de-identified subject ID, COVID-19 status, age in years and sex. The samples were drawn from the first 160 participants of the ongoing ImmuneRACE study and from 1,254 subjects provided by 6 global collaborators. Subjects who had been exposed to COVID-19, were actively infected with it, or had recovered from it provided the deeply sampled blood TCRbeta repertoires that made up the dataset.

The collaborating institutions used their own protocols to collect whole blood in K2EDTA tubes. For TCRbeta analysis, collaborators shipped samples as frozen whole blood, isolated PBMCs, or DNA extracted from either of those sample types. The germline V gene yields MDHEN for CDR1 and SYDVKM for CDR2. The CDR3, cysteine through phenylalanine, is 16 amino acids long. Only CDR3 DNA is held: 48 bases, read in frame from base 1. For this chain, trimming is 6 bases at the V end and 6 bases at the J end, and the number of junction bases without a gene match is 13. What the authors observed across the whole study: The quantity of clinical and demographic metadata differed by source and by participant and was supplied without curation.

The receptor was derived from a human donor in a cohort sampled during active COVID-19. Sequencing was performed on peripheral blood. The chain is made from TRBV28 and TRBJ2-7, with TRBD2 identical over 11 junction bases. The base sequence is TGTGCCAGCAGCTTGGGACTAGCGGAGTCCGAGGGCGAGCAGTACTTC. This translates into CASSLGLAESEGEQYF.